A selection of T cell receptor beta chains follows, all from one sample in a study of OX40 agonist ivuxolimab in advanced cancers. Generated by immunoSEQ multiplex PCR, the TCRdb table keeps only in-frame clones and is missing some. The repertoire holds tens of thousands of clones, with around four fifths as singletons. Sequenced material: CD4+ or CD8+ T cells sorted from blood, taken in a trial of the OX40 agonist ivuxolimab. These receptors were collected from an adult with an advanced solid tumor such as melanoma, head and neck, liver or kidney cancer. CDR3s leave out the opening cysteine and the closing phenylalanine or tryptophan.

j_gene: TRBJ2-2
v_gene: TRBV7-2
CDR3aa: ASSLVGGNSINTGELF

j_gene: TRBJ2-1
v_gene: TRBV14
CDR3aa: ASSQDGEGGGVYNEQF

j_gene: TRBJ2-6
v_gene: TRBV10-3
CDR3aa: AISAVGPSSGANVLT

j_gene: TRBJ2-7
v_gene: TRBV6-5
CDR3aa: ASVRGAGPYEQY

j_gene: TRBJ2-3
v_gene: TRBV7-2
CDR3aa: ASSVKGITDTQY

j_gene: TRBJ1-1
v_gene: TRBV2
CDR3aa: ASSDENTEAF

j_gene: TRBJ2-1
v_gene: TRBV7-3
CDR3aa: ASSLTGHNEQF

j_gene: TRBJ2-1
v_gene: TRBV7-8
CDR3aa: ASSSRRLAGRDEQF

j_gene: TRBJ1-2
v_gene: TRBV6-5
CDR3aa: ASSTLYGYT

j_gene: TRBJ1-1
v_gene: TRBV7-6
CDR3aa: ASSLEAGVKTEAF

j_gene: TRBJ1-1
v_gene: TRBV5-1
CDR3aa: ASSPGTQALSTEAF

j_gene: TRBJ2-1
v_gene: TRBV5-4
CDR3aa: ASSLVAGATEQF

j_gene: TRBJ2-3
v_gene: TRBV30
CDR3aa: AWSQPERTDTQY

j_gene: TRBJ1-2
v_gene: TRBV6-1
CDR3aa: ASSVGGLYGYT

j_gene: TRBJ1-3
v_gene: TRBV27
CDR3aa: ASRAVGLGNTIY

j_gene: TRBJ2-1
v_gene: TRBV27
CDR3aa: ASSWTSGGYNEQF

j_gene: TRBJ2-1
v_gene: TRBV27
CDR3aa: ASSFGGGAGYNEQF

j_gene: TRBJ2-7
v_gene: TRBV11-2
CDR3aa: ASSLGSGASILSSYEQY

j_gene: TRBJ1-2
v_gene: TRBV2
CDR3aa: ASTPTHLQQGNYGYT

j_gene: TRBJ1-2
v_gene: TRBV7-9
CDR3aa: ASSRDSDNYGYT

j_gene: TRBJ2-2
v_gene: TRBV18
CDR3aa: ASSPRLVGQSDTGELF

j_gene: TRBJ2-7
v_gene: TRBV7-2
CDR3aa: ASSSQPGPGPYEQY

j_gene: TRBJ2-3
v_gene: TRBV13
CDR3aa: ASNLGGGTTDTQY

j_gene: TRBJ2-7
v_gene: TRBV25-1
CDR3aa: ASSPDLGQGAREQY

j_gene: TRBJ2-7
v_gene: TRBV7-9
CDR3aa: ASSPPGGPGEQY

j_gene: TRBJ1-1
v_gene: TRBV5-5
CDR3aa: ASSVDRGRTEAF

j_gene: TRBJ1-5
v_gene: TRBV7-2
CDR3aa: ASSLMTGNNQPQH

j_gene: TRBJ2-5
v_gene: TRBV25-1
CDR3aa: ASRLYETQY

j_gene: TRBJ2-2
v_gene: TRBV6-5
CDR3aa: ASRPPSNTGELF

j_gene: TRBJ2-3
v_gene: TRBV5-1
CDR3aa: ASSTDHTGDTQY

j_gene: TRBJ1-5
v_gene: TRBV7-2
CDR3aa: ASSPTADQPQH

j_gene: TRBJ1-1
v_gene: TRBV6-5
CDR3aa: ASSYSGGQNTEAF

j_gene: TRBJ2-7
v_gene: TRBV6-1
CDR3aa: ASRKTQYEQY

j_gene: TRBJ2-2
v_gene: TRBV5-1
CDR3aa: ASSLQAGGPRGTGELF

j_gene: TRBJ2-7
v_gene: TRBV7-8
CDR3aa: ASSLEVPYEQY